Sequencing of this T cell receptor (beta chain) was carried out in a study of cytomegalovirus exposure and HLA in healthy donors. A word on this clone: The antigen is unknown.

Sequencing used immunoSEQ multiplex PCR; TCRdb keeps in-frame clones, though not all of them. The table includes roughly 250,000 clones, roughly 89% detected once. This CDR3 has 14 amino acids. The germline gives CDR1 SGHRS, CDR2 YFSETQ. V shed 0 bases and J 6 bases; nucleotides not matched to a gene: 3. Study-wide results and caveats: Cytomegalovirus status was reportedly diagnosed by the classifier with high sensitivity and specificity.

This clonotype was sampled from a woman under 30 in good health and CMV-seronegative. The sequencing sample was made of PBMCs. This rearrangement joins TRBV5-1 to TRBJ2-7, with 10 bases that match TRBD1. CDR3 in DNA: TGCGCCAGCAGCTTGGGGACAGGGGGATTCGAGCAGTACGTC. Amino acids: CASSLGTGGFEQYV.